These 22 T cell receptor beta chains were all obtained from the same sample, sequenced in a study of post-analysis software for immune sequencing data. Antigen specificity for these receptors is unknown. Study-wide results and limits: With TRBV5-6, TRBV5-1 and TRBV20-1 included, roughly five TRBV segments were more frequent in patients than in controls.

Prepared libraries of TCR beta cDNA carried unique molecular identifiers. TCRdb re-called the PCR reads through MiXCR, storing one row per CDR3 protein. The sample gives 170,000 or so distinct CDR3 sequences, roughly 31% of which show up once; approximately 1.6% is in the top ten. Sequencing was performed on blood. These receptors came from a girl between 5 and 17 years old with multiple sclerosis.

This clonotype is a singleton in its sample. This could be a read error, since a much larger clone is one nucleotide away. This chain links TRBV5-1 with TRBJ2-1; the D gene is possibly TRBD2 (8 bases). The germline gives CDR1 SGHRS, CDR2 YFSETQ. The CDR3 loop spans 17 amino acids. The germline V and J ends were trimmed by 4 bases and 7 bases, with 24 bases remaining between them. CDR3 nucleotide sequence: TGCGCCAGCAGCCAGGGGGTTGGCAAGCGGGAGCGAAATGAGCAGTTCTTC. This encodes CASSQGVGKRERNEQFF. The variable domain in full, with the rest retrieved from reference TRBV5-1 and TRBJ2-1, is KAGVTQTPRYLIKTRGQQVTLSCSPISGHRSVSWYQQTPGQGLQFLFEYFSETQRNKGNFPGRFSGRQFSNSRSEMNVSTLELGDSALYLCASSQGVGKRERNEQFFGPGTRLTVL.

This clonotype was counted ten times or more. This chain connects TRBV5-1 to TRBJ2-7, with 9 positions matching TRBD2. Losses at the gene ends were 7 bases for V and 2 bases for J; bases not matched to a gene: 7. There are 14 residues in the CDR3. Germline CDR1 and CDR2: SGHRS and YFSETQ. This chain's CDR3 is CASGLIAGAYEQYF. In DNA, the CDR3 is TGCGCCAGCGGATTAATAGCGGGAGCCTACGAGCAGTACTTC.

The CDR3 nucleotides read TGTGCCAGCAGACTCAGGGGGTCCTATGGCTACACCTTC. It yields the protein CASRLRGSYGYTF. The gene calls are TRBV12-3 or TRBV12-4 and TRBJ1-2; 7 positions agree with TRBD1. The junction had 5 bases not matched to a gene; V was cut back by 6 bases and J by 4 bases. This CDR3 contains 13 residues.

The chain uses TRBV5-1 and TRBJ1-2; 10 bases are shared with TRBD1. Germline V lookup: CDR1 SGHRS, CDR2 YFSETQ. The V segment lost 0 bases and the J segment 3 bases; nucleotides outside the gene matches: 5. The CDR3 has 16 residues. This chain's CDR3 is CASSLVGTGDHYGYTF. The CDR3 DNA reads TGCGCCAGCAGCTTGGTGGGGACAGGGGACCACTATGGCTACACCTTC.

This clonotype was observed many times. The chain combines TRBV5-1 with TRBJ2-3; possibly TRBD1 for D (6 bases). CDR1 and CDR2 (germline): SGHRS, YFSETQ. The V end was cut by 4 bases, the J end by 6 bases, with 15 bases between. The CDR3 is made up of 14 amino acids. The CDR3 region has the DNA TGCGCCAGCAGCACGATACAGGGCCCCGATACGCAGTATTTT. Amino acid sequence: CASSTIQGPDTQYF.

V usage is TRBV5-1 and J usage is TRBJ1-3; D remains ambiguous. The germline V and J ends were trimmed by 0 bases and 3 bases, with 7 bases remaining between them. Per germline, CDR1 SGHRS and CDR2 YFSETQ. CDR3 length: 14 residues. The CDR3 nucleotides read TGCGCCAGCAGCTTGGAGGGAAATGGAAACACCATATATTTT. This encodes CASSLEGNGNTIYF.

The V call is TRBV9, the J call TRBJ1-1; D ambiguous. CDR3 length equals 11 residues. Trimming cost V 0 bases and J 4 bases, with 1 base left between them. Per germline, CDR1 SGDLS and CDR2 YYNGEE. As DNA, the CDR3 is TGTGCCAGCAGCGTAGCCACTGAAGCTTTCTTT. This translates into CASSVATEAFF.

This clonotype has at least ten counts. The V and J genes are TRBV5-1 and TRBJ2-7, with D perhaps being TRBD1 or TRBD2 (6 bases each). This CDR3 comprises 14 residues. Per the germline V gene, CDR1 is SGHRS and CDR2 is YFSETQ. Trimming stripped 1 base from V and 7 bases from J, with 15 bases between. The CDR3 region is CASSLNPGEEEQYF. The CDR3 coding sequence is TGCGCCAGCAGCTTGAACCCAGGGGAGGAAGAGCAGTACTTC. Together with reference TRBV5-1 and TRBJ2-7, the CDR3 gives the full variable domain: KAGVTQTPRYLIKTRGQQVTLSCSPISGHRSVSWYQQTPGQGLQFLFEYFSETQRNKGNFPGRFSGRQFSNSRSEMNVSTLELGDSALYLCASSLNPGEEEQYFGPGTRLTVT.

The V and J genes are TRBV28 and TRBJ2-7; 7 bases line up with TRBD1. Trimming removed 5 bases from V and 1 base from J; junction bases left unmatched: 5. Germline lookup yields CDR1 MDHEN and CDR2 SYDVKM. This CDR3 has 14 amino acids. The CDR3, as DNA: TGTGCCAGCAGTGCCGGGACAGCTTCCTACGAGCAGTACTTC. Encoded protein: CASSAGTASYEQYF.

This clonotype was recorded at least ten times. This rearrangement joins TRBV29-1 to TRBJ2-3; D not resolved. From germline, CDR1 is SQVTM and CDR2 ANQGSEA. The CDR3 totals 14 residues. Trimming took 8 bases from V and 0 from J, leaving 15 bases between them. Written as DNA, the CDR3 is TGCAGCTCCCCGTTCCCAGAAAGCACAGATACGCAGTATTTT. This gives the protein CSSPFPESTDTQYF.

The chain joins TRBV20-1 to TRBJ1-3; D uncertain. V lost 4 bases, J lost 4 bases, and 5 bases lay in between. This CDR3 is 11 amino acids long. Germline CDR1 DFQATT, CDR2 SNEGSKA (reference sequence). This chain's CDR3 is CSATYGNTIYF. The CDR3 DNA reads TGCAGTGCTACTTACGGAAACACCATATATTTT.

A few counts support this clonotype. A read error may account for a junction end that differs from germline. The chain recombines TRBV20-1 with TRBJ2-5; maybe TRBD2 (7 bases). CDR1 is DFQATT and CDR2 is SNEGSKA in the germline V gene (reference sequence). CDR3 size: 15 residues. CDR3 nucleotides: TGCAGTGTTAGAGGGGAGGGGGGAATTGGGGAGACCCAGTACTTC. Residues: CSVRGEGGIGETQYF.

The gene calls are TRBV5-1 and TRBJ2-3; no clear D gene. Germline CDR1 and CDR2: SGHRS and YFSETQ. This CDR3 region has 15 residues. Between the trimmed V and J ends, which lost 4 bases and 0 bases, there was a span of 12 bases. CDR3 sequence: CASSRAPESTDTQYF. CDR3 bases: TGCGCCAGCAGCCGGGCCCCGGAGAGCACAGATACGCAGTATTTT.

As regards this clonotype: Being one base from a much bigger clone, this may be a read error. CDR3 amino acids: CSVARTGAYERYF. The CDR3 DNA reads as TGCAGCGTTGCTAGGACAGGGGCCTACGAGCGGTACTTC. This sequence joins TRBV29-1 and TRBJ2-7; 9 positions match TRBD1. This CDR3 region has 13 residues. Germline CDR1 and CDR2: SQVTM and ANQGSEA.

At least ten counts were recorded for this clonotype. The chain joins TRBV4-2 to TRBJ2-7; TRBD2 matches 8 bases. Trimming took 0 bases from V and 3 from J; bases not matched to a gene: 4. Per the germline V gene, CDR1 is LGHNA and CDR2 is YNFKEQ. This CDR3 has 15 amino acids. CDR3 DNA: TGTGCCAGCAGCCAAGATCCCGGGACTAGCTACGAGCAGTACTTC. The encoded protein is CASSQDPGTSYEQYF.

This clonotype was counted ten times or more. The chain is built from TRBV6-6 and TRBJ1-2; D gene unclear. Germline V gene data show CDR1 as MNHNY and CDR2 as SVGAGI (reference sequence). The length of the CDR3 is 10 residues. Trimming removed 6 bases at V and 8 bases at J, with 7 bases between. The CDR3 sequence: CASRIEGYTF. The CDR3 region has the DNA TGTGCCAGCAGGATAGAGGGCTACACCTTC.

In this sample, this clonotype turned up a few times. V gene TRBV12-3 or TRBV12-4 combines with J gene TRBJ2-2; D is tentatively TRBD1 or TRBD2 (5 bases each). The CDR3 has 14 residues. Trimming took 4 bases from V and 10 from J, leaving 16 bases between them. The CDR3 region has the DNA TGTGCCAGCAGTTCTTTACAGGAGGTCCAGGAGCTGTTTTTT. Translating gives CASSSLQEVQELFF.

This clonotype has only a few counts. This chain uses TRBV5-1 with TRBJ2-5; 12 positions match TRBD2. The CDR3 sequence is 17 residues long. The V and J ends lost 4 bases and 4 bases, in that order; junction bases with no gene match: 11. Germline V gives CDR1 SGHRS, CDR2 YFSETQ. CDR3 bases: TGCGCCAGCAGCAGGAGTCTAGCGGGAGGGCCTCGAGAGACCCAGTACTTC. This sequence encodes CASSRSLAGGPRETQYF.

In this sample, this clonotype turned up a few times. DNA of the CDR3: TGCAGCGTTGCTCCCGGGACAGGAAGAAATGAGCAGTTCTTC. Protein product: CSVAPGTGRNEQFF. The chain joins TRBV29-1 to TRBJ2-1; TRBD1 matches at 8 bases. CDR3 size: 14 residues. The germline gives CDR1 SQVTM, CDR2 ANQGSEA. Unmatched junction bases numbered 9, after V lost 4 bases and J lost 7 bases.

This clonotype was detected many times. The V and J genes are TRBV6-2 or TRBV6-3 and TRBJ2-3; maybe TRBD2 (6 bases). The CDR3 contains 16 residues. V lost 4 bases, J lost 0 bases, and 14 bases lay in between. CDR1 and CDR2 (germline): MNHEY, SVGEGT. The CDR3 protein is CASSWASGPSTDTQYF. DNA of the CDR3: TGTGCCAGCAGTTGGGCGAGCGGGCCTAGCACAGATACGCAGTATTTT.

This clonotype was observed a single time. The chain combines TRBV12-3 or TRBV12-4 with TRBJ2-6, with D unclear. V lost 5 bases to trimming and J lost 2 bases, with 13 bases between them. CDR3 length: 16 amino acids. The CDR3 is CASSPTAAAGANVLTF. The CDR3 region has the DNA TGTGCCAGCAGTCCGACGGCGGCAGCTGGGGCCAACGTCCTGACTTTC.

This clonotype has at least ten counts. This chain links TRBV29-1 with TRBJ2-5, with D perhaps matching TRBD1 or TRBD2 (6 bases each). The CDR3 loop spans 18 amino acids. The germline V gene encodes CDR1 SQVTM and CDR2 ANQGSEA. The V end lost 1 base, the J end lost 1 base, and 22 bases lay between the germline ends. As DNA, the CDR3 is TGCAGCGTTGAAGGGGGACTCACTTTAAGGGGGAGCCAAGAGACCCAGTACTTC. Its protein product is CSVEGGLTLRGSQETQYF.